A single sample gave rise to the 9 T cell receptor beta chains below, sequenced in a study of shared clonotypes between healthy human individuals. Sequenced by immunoSEQ multiplex PCR; TCRdb stores in-frame clones only, minus some. The repertoire holds millions of clones, with more than 90% as singletons. Sequenced: naive CD4+ T cells sorted from blood. Specified subset: CD45RA+ positively selected. Receptors were obtained from a man aged 18 to 30 in good health.

V is TRBV6-5 and J is TRBJ2-7, with TRBD2 matching 12 bases. The CDR3 spans 14 residues. After removal of 4 bases from V and 6 bases from J, the junction contained 4 bases not matched to a gene. Germline values: CDR1 MNHEY, CDR2 SVGAGI. The CDR3 here is CASSLGGLAGEQYF. The CDR3 DNA sequence: TGTGCCAGCAGTTTAGGGGGACTAGCGGGCGAGCAGTACTTC.

J is TRBJ2-7 and V is TRBV9, with unresolved D. V lost 2 bases and J lost 3, with 15 bases in between. The V gene's germline CDR1 is SGDLS and CDR2 YYNGEE. The CDR3 length is 15 residues. In nucleotides, the CDR3 is TGTGCCAGCAGCGTGGCGATAGGGCCCCTCTACGAGCAGTACTTC. Translation gives CASSVAIGPLYEQYF.

This clone has only one observation. Mismatch with germline at one junction end may stem from a read error. This sequence joins TRBV18 and TRBJ1-1; D may be TRBD1 (5 bases). CDR3 length: 16 residues. The germline V gene has CDR1 KGHSH and CDR2 LQKENI. CDR3 amino acids: CASSPPPGGMNTEAFF. The CDR3 DNA follows: TGTGCCAGCTCCCCACCACCGGGGGGGATGAACACTGAAGCTTTCTTT.

On this clone itself: In the same sample, other DNA sequences code for this CDR3. The chain recombines TRBV7-9 with TRBJ1-2; D unresolved. Germline CDR1 is SEHNR and CDR2 is FQNEAQ (reference sequence). CDR3 length equals 12 residues. The ends were cut back, 1 base at V and 4 bases at J, with 4 bases in the middle. This CDR3 is CASSLDGYGYTF. Here the CDR3 DNA reads TGTGCCAGCAGCTTAGATGGCTATGGCTACACCTTC.

A word on this clone: The identical CDR3 is also encoded by other nucleotide sequences in the sample. The rearrangement uses TRBV5-1 and TRBJ2-3; TRBD2 aligns across 14 bases. Looked up from germline, CDR1 is SGHRS and CDR2 is YFSETQ. The CDR3 is 16 residues long. V shed 0 bases and J 4 bases; nucleotides not matched to a gene: 1. CDR3 sequence: CASSLGLAGGSDTQYF. The CDR3 bases are TGCGCCAGCAGCTTGGGACTAGCGGGAGGGTCAGATACGCAGTATTTT.

Remarks on this clone: Other nucleotide sequences from this sample produce the same CDR3. The CDR3 DNA reads as TGTGCCAGCAGTGAAGCCGGGGCCACCGGGGAGCTGTTTTTT. Translating it yields CASSEAGATGELFF. The chain links TRBV2 to TRBJ2-2; TRBD1 or TRBD2 may be the D gene (5 bases each). Deletions cut 0 bases from V and 4 bases from J, with 6 bases between. The germline V gene has CDR1 SNHLY and CDR2 FYNNEI. The CDR3 totals 14 residues.

The rearrangement joins TRBV6-5 to TRBJ2-5, with TRBD2 matching 8 bases. This CDR3 spans 15 amino acids. J was trimmed by 3 bases and V by 2 bases; bases with no gene match: 5. In germline, CDR1 is MNHEY, CDR2 SVGAGI. The CDR3 DNA sequence: TGTGCCAGCAGTTACGGCGGTAGCGGGAAAGAGACCCAGTACTTC. It is translated as CASSYGGSGKETQYF.

This chain uses TRBV10-3 with TRBJ1-1, with 8 bases identical to TRBD1. This CDR3 has 13 amino acids. Trimming at V came to 6 bases and at J to 4 bases, leaving 4 bases not matched to a gene. CDR1 is ENHRY, CDR2 SYGVKD, per germline. The DNA for the CDR3 is TGTGCCATCAGAGAGGACAGGGTCACTGAAGCTTTCTTT. Translating it yields CAIREDRVTEAFF.

The chain links TRBV28 to TRBJ1-1; 8 nucleotides line up with TRBD1. This CDR3 comprises 18 residues. The V and J ends lost 4 bases and 0 bases, in that order; junction bases with no gene match: 13. The V gene's germline CDR1 is MDHEN and CDR2 SYDVKM. The CDR3 protein is CASSSVSGTGRMNTEAFF. The CDR3 DNA reads TGTGCCAGCAGTTCCGTCTCCGGGACAGGAAGGATGAACACTGAAGCTTTCTTT.